This T cell receptor beta chain was documented in a study of blood T cell repertoires in COVID-19 (dated by TCRdb to 2020 to 2022). About the full investigation: Samples from collaborators originated in the United States, Italy and Spain and spanned both the acute and convalescent phases of COVID-19. The material from the prospective study consisted of cDNA or gDNA derived from T cells, B-cell-depleted T cells, or PBMCs. Subjects who had been exposed to COVID-19, were actively infected with it, or had recovered from it provided the deeply sampled blood TCRbeta repertoires that made up the dataset. The repertoires were released in a freely available public database meant as a resource for research on the immune response to SARS-CoV-2. The samples were drawn from the first 160 participants of the ongoing ImmuneRACE study and from over a thousand subjects provided by 6 global collaborators. Nearly every sample came with metadata listing a de-identified subject ID, COVID-19 status, age in years and sex. Where HLA class I and class II types were available, the types were taken from metadata supplied by the sample provider, not from assay-based typing.

As regards this clone: Its recognized antigen is unknown. No much larger clone is present one base from it, and per-base qualities are unavailable.

The full study reports these points: How much clinical and demographic metadata was included differed by source and by participant, and the metadata was provided uncurated.

Trimmed from V: 4 bases; trimmed from J: 1 base; junction bases lacking a gene match: 8. From the cysteine through the phenylalanine, the CDR3 covers 18 amino acids. The CDR3 DNA has 54 bases and is translated from base 1. CDR1 and CDR2, looked up from the germline V gene, are SGHAT and FQNNGV. TCRbeta CDR3 regions were amplified from genomic DNA by means of the immunoSEQ Assay, a bias-controlled multiplex PCR. As for the original processing: Within the assay, amplification of reference gene primers was used to estimate how many nucleated cells each sample contained. To quantify the absolute abundance of each unique TCRbeta CDR3 rearrangement, sequence reads were collapsed and filtered. Productive Simpson clonality was computed per sample as the square root of Simpson's diversity index over productive rearrangements. In its TCRdb copy, this immuneACCESS table keeps in-frame sequences only and misses some clones. Where compared with another copy, unresolved V genes explain less than half of these, and the others have no known cause. V and J calls and clone size are those listed in that table; D and trimming were worked out from the DNA. This sample gives some 45,000 clones in total; 83% of them show up just once. 8.2% of the sample goes to the ten largest clones.

Collaborating institutions collected whole blood in K2EDTA tubes following their own protocols. Collaborator samples were shipped for TCRbeta analysis as frozen whole blood, isolated PBMCs, or DNA extracted from either sample type. The TCR sequence derives from a man older than 75 in a cohort sampled during active COVID-19. The specimen sequenced was peripheral blood. The rearranged segments are TRBV11-2 and TRBJ2-3; 13 of the junction bases match TRBD2. The DNA sequence is as follows: TGTGCCAGCAGCTCGTGGACTAGCGGGGGATCCCGCACAGATACGCAGTATTTT. It codes for CASSSWTSGGSRTDTQYF.